These 6 T cell receptor beta chains were sequenced from one sample in a study of cytomegalovirus exposure and HLA in healthy donors. Vbeta (60) and Jbeta (13) primers were used in the PCR. TCRdb keeps only in-frame clones here, not all; method: immunoSEQ multiplex PCR. This sample's table has about 67,000 clones. The sample comprised PBMCs. The receptors shown here come from a woman aged 40-49 years in good health and CMV-seropositive.

V usage is TRBV27 and J usage is TRBJ1-2, with 10 bases that match TRBD1. This CDR3 comprises 14 residues. CDR1 and CDR2 from the germline V gene are MNHEY and SMNVEV (reference sequence). V lost 5 bases, J lost 8 bases, and 8 bases stayed unmatched. CDR3 sequence reads: CASSTGQGVRGYTF. In DNA form, the CDR3 reads TGTGCCAGCAGTACTGGACAGGGGGTTCGGGGCTACACCTTC.

The chain couples TRBV7-6 to TRBJ1-5, with 7 bases fitting TRBD1. This CDR3 is 18 amino acids long. Trimming removed 8 bases from V and 0 bases from J; junction bases left unmatched: 16. Germline CDR1 and CDR2: SGHVS and FNYEAQ. For the CDR3, the DNA is TGTGCCAGCCTTGGGGATTTGGGACAGCCAAATAGCAATCAGCCCCAGCATTTT. This translates into CASLGDLGQPNSNQPQHF.

Concerning this clone itself: This specimen includes other DNA sequences encoding the same CDR3. The genes are TRBV11-2 and TRBJ1-3, with no clear D. CDR3 length: 17 amino acids. Germline CDR1 is SGHAT and CDR2 is FQNNGV. Trimming shortened V by 1 base and J by 0 bases, and 13 bases separated the two germline ends. CDR3 coding DNA: TGTGCCAGCAGCTTAGGGTTAACGGGAATCTCTGGAAACACCATATATTTT. Translated: CASSLGLTGISGNTIYF.

On this clone: Within the sample, other DNA sequences also encode this same CDR3. The CDR3 sequence: CASSSGYGYTF. The CDR3 nucleotides are TGTGCCAGCAGTTCCGGCTATGGCTACACCTTC. V usage is TRBV6-5 and J usage is TRBJ1-2; no reliable D call. Germline loops: CDR1 MNHEY, CDR2 SVGAGI. V lost 4 bases and J lost 4, with 4 bases in between. The CDR3 runs to 11 residues.

The chain employs TRBV27 and TRBJ1-1; D not resolved. This CDR3 contains 13 residues. In germline, CDR1 is MNHEY, CDR2 SMNVEV (reference sequence). V was trimmed by 2 bases and J by 1 base, leaving 5 bases between them. The CDR3 sequence is CASSLARNTEAFF. CDR3 coding DNA: TGTGCCAGCAGTTTAGCCAGGAACACTGAAGCTTTCTTT.

The chain recombines TRBV27 with TRBJ2-1, with D possibly being TRBD1 (5 bases). The V end lost 8 bases, the J end lost 0 bases, and 20 bases lay between the germline ends. CDR1 is MNHEY, CDR2 SMNVEV, per germline (reference sequence). The CDR3 totals 17 residues. CDR3 in amino acids: CASGHPRLRSSYNEQFF. The CDR3 DNA sequence: TGTGCCAGCGGACATCCTCGACTCAGGAGCTCCTACAATGAGCAGTTCTTC.